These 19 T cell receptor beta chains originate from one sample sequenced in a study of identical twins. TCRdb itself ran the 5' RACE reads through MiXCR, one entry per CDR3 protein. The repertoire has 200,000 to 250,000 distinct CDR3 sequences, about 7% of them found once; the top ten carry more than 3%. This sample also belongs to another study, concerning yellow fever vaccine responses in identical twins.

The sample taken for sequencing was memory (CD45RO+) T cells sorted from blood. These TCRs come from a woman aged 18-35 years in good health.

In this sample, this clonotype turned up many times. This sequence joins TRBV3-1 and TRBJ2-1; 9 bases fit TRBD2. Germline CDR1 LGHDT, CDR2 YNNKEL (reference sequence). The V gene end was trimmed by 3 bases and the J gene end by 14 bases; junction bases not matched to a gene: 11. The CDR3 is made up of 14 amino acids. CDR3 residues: CASSQDSGRRLEFF. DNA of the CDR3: TGTGCCAGCAGCCAGGATAGCGGGAGAAGGTTGGAGTTCTTC.

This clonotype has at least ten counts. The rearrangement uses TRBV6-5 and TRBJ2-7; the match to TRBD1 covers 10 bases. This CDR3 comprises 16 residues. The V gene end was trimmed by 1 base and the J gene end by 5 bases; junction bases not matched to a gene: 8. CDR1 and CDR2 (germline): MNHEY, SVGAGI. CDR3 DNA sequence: TGTGCCAGCAGTTACTACCCGGGACAGGGGAGCCACGAGCAGTACGTC. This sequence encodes CASSYYPGQGSHEQYV.

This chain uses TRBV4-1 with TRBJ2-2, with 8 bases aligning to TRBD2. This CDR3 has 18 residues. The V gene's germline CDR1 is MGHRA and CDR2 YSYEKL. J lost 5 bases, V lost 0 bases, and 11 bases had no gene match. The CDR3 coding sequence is TGCGCCAGCAGCCAAGATTGGAACGGGGGGGCTGGTACCGGGGAGCTGTTTTTT. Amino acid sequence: CASSQDWNGGAGTGELFF.

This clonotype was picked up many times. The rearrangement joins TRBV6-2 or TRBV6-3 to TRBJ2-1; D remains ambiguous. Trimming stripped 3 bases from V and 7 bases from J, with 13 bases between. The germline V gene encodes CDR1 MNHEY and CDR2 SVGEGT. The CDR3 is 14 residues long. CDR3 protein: CASSYSLSRNEQFF. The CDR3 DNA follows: TGTGCCAGCAGTTATTCGCTCTCTAGGAATGAGCAGTTCTTC.

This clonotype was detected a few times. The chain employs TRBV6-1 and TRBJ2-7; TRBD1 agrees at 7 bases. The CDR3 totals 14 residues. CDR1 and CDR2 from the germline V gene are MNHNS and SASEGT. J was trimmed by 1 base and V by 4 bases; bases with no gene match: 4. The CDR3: CASSVGQFSYEQYV. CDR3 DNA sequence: TGTGCCAGCAGTGTGGGACAGTTTTCCTACGAGCAGTACGTC.

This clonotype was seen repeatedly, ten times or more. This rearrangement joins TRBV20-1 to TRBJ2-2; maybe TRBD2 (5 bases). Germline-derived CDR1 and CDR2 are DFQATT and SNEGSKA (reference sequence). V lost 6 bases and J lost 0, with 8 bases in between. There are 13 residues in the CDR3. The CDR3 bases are TGCAGTGCCCGGAGGTCGAACACCGGGGAGCTGTTTTTT. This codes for CSARRSNTGELFF.

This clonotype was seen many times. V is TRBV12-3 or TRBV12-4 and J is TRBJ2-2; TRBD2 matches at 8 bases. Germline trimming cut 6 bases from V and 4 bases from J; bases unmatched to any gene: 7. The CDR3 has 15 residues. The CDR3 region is CASRVTSGLTGELFF. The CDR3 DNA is TGTGCCAGCAGGGTAACTAGCGGACTCACCGGGGAGCTGTTTTTT.

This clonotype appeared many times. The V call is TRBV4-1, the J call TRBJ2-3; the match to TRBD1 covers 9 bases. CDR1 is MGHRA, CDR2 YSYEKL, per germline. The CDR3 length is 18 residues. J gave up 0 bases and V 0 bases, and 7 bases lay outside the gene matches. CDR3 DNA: TGCGCCAGCAGCCAAGATTGGGGGACAGGGATAAGCACAGATACGCAGTATTTT. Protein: CASSQDWGTGISTDTQYF.

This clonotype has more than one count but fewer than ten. The CDR3 nucleotides are TGTGCCACCACCCCTGGTGTCTCCTACAATGAGCAGTTCTTC. Translating it yields CATTPGVSYNEQFF. The chain uses TRBV10-3 and TRBJ2-1; D not certain. CDR1 and CDR2 (germline): ENHRY, SYGVKD. The CDR3 is 14 residues long. The V gene lost 10 bases and the J gene lost 0 bases, with 13 bases spanning the gap.

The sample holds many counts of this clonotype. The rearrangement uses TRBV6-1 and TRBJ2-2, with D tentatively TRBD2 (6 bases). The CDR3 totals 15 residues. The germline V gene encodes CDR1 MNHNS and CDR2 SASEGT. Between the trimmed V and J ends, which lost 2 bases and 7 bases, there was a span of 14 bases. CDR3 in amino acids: CASSELEGDVGELFF. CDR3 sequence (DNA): TGTGCCAGCAGTGAATTGGAGGGAGACGTCGGGGAGCTGTTTTTT.

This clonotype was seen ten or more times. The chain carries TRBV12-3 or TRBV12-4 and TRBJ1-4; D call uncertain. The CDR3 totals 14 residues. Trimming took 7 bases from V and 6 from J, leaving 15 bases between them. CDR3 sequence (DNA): TGTGCCAGCACCCCTGGGAGGATTGATGAAAAACTGTTTTTT. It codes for CASTPGRIDEKLFF.

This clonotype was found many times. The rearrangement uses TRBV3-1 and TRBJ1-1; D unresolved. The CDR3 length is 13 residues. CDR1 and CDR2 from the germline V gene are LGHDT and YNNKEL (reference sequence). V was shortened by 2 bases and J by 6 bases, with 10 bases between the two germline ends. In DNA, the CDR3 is TGTGCCAGCAGCCAAATGGAAACCTCTGAAGCTTTCTTT. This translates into CASSQMETSEAFF.

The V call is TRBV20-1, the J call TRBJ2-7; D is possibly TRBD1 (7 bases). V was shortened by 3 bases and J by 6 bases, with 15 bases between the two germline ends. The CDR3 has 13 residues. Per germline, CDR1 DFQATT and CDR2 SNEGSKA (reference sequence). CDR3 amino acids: CSASRQGGTEQYF. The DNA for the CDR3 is TGCAGTGCTAGCCGACAGGGAGGTACCGAGCAGTACTTC.

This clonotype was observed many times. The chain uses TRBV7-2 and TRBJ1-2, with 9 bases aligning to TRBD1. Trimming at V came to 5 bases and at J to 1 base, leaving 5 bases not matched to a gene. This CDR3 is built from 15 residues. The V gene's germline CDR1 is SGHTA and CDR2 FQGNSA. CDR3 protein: CASSPGQGGNYGYTF. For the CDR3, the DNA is TGTGCCAGCAGCCCGGGACAGGGTGGTAACTATGGCTACACCTTC.

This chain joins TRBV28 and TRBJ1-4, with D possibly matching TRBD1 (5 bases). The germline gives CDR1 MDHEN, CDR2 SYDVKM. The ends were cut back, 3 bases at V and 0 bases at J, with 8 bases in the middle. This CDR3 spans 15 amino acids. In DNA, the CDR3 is TGTGCCAGCAGTTTTCAGGGTCCAACTAATGAAAAACTGTTTTTT. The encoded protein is CASSFQGPTNEKLFF.

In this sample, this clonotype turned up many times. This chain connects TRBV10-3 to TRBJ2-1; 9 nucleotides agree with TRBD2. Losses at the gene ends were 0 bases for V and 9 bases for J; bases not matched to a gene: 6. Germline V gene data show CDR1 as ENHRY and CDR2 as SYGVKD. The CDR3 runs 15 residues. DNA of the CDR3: TGTGCCATCAGTGAGTCAATAGCGGGAGTAGCTGAGCAGTTCTTC. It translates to CAISESIAGVAEQFF.

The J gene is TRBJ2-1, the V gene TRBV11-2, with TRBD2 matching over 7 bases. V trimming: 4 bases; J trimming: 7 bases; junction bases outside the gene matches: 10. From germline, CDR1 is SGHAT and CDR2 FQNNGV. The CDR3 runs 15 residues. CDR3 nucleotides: TGTGCCAGCAGCTCATCCTGGGGGGGAGGGAATGAGCAGTTCTTC. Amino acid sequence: CASSSSWGGGNEQFF.

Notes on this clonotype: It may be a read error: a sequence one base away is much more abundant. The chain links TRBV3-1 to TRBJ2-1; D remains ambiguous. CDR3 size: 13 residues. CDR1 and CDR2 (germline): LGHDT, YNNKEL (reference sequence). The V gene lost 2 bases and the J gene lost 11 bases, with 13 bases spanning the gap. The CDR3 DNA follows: TGTGCCAGCAGCCAATACCTAGGGCCGAAGCAGTTCTTC. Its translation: CASSQYLGPKQFF.

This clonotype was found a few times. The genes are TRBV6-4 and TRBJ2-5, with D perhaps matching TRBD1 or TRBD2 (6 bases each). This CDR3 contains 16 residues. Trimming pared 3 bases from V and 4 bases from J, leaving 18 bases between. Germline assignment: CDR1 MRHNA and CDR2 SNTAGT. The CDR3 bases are TGTGCCAGCAGTGATTCCTCGGGGGCCGGGGCAGAGACCCAGTACTTC. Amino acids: CASSDSSGAGAETQYF.